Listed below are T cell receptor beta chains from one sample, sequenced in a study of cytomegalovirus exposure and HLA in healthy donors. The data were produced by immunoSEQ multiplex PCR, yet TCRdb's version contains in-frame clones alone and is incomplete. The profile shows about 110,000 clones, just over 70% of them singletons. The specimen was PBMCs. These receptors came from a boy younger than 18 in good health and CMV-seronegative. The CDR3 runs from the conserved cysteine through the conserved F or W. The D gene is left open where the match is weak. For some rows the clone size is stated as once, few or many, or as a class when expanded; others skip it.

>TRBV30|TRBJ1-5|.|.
CAWSVQDNQPQHF
TGTGCCTGGAGTGTACAGGACAATCAGCCCCAGCATTTT
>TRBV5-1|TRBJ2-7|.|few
CASSLVPGSSYEQYF
TGCGCCAGCAGCTTGGTTCCAGGTTCCTCCTACGAGCAGTACTTC
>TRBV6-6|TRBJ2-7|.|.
CASSYVGYEQYF
TGTGCCAGCAGTTACGTCGGCTACGAGCAGTACTTC
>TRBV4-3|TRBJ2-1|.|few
CASSQEGAYNEQFF
TGCGCCAGCAGCCAAGAGGGGGCATACAATGAGCAGTTCTTC
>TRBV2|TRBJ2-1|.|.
CASSVDSSPEQFF
TGTGCCAGCAGTGTAGACAGTTCTCCTGAGCAGTTCTTC
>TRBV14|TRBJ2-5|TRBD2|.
CASSRIAGGLRETQYF
TGTGCCAGCAGCAGGATAGCGGGGGGCCTGAGAGAGACCCAGTACTTC
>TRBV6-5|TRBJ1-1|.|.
CASSLGRGEAFF
TGTGCCAGCAGCCTCGGGAGGGGCGAAGCTTTCTTT
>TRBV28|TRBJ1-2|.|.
CAGHSPPNYGYTF
TGTGCCGGACACAGTCCTCCTAACTATGGCTACACCTTC
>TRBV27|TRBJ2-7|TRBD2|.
CASEASGSNQKDEQYF
TGTGCCAGCGAGGCTAGCGGGAGTAACCAGAAAGACGAGCAGTACTTC
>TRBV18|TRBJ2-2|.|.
CASSPNALRVGGELFF
TGTGCCAGCTCACCAAACGCCTTGAGGGTCGGCGGGGAGCTGTTTTTT
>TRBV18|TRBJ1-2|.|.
CASSPGAGGRDGYTF
TGTGCCAGCTCACCGGGCGCCGGGGGGCGCGATGGCTACACCTTC
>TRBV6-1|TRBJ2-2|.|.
CASSEAHPPGHLMNTGELFF
TGTGCCAGCAGTGAAGCCCACCCGCCGGGACACCTTATGAACACCGGGGAGCTGTTTTTT
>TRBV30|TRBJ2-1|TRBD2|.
CAWSVDLAAYNEQFF
TGTGCCTGGAGTGTTGACCTAGCGGCGTACAATGAGCAGTTCTTC
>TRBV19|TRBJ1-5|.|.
CASSNQGSNQPQHF
TGTGCCAGTAGTAATCAGGGGAGCAATCAGCCCCAGCATTTT
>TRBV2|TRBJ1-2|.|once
CASSENQGGGYTF
TGTGCCAGCAGTGAAAACCAGGGTGGGGGCTACACCTTC
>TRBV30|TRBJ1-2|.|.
CAWSAWWGEWFYGYTF
TGTGCCTGGAGCGCCTGGTGGGGGGAATGGTTCTATGGCTACACCTTC
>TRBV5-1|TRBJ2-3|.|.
CASSLGASDTQYF
TGCGCCAGCAGCTTGGGAGCGTCAGATACGCAGTATTTT
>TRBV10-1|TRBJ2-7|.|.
CASSPGTSYEQYF
TGCGCCAGCAGTCCTGGGACTTCCTACGAGCAGTACTTC
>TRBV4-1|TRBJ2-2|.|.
CASRGLRGAGELFF
TGCGCCAGCAGAGGGTTAAGGGGCGCCGGGGAGCTGTTTTTT
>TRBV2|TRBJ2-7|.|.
CASSPLEHPGEQYF
TGTGCCAGCAGCCCCCTGGAACACCCGGGGGAGCAGTACTTC
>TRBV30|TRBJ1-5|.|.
CAWSAGESSNQPQHF
TGTGCCTGGAGTGCAGGTGAATCAAGCAATCAGCCCCAGCATTTT
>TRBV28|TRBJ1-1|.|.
CASSLGGAMGAEAFF
TGTGCCAGCAGTTTAGGAGGGGCGATGGGCGCTGAAGCTTTCTTT
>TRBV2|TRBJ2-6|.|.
CASRSLRGANVLTF
TGTGCCAGCAGGTCCCTACGCGGGGCCAACGTCCTGACTTTC
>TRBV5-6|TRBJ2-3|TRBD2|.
CASSALSLAGGFLSDTQYF
TGTGCCAGCAGCGCCTTGTCGCTAGCGGGAGGGTTTTTATCAGATACGCAGTATTTT
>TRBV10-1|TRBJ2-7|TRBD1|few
CASSPGQGIIAEQYF
TGCGCCAGCAGCCCGGGACAGGGGATTATAGCCGAGCAGTACTTC
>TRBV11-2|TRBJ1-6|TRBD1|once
CASSDQQGSVSPLHF
TGTGCCAGCAGCGACCAACAGGGGAGCGTTTCACCCCTCCACTTT
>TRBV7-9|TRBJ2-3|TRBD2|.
CASSSGDSGRAGDTQYF
TGTGCCAGCAGCTCCGGTGATAGCGGGAGGGCCGGGGATACGCAGTATTTT
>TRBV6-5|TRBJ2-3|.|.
CASSRFPADTQYF
TGTGCCAGCAGTAGATTCCCGGCAGATACGCAGTATTTT
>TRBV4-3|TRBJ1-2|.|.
CASSQSPGSSLFF
TGCGCCAGCAGCCAATCTCCGGGTTCTTCTCTCTTCTTC